These 16 T cell receptor beta chains came from one sample sequenced in a study of memory CD4+ T cells and cytomegalovirus serostatus. The data were produced by immunoSEQ multiplex PCR, yet TCRdb's version contains in-frame clones alone and is incomplete. Of about 58,000 clones listed, about four fifths are singletons. Single viable CD3+CD4+CD8-CD45RO+ cells were sorted as the memory CD4+ T cells. Sequencing was done on a sample of memory CD4+ T cells from blood. The source of these receptors is an adult in good health and CMV-seronegative. Some clones in this sample may be carry-over from other donors' samples.

This chain joins TRBV18 and TRBJ2-1; 14 nucleotides match TRBD2. The CDR3 contains 15 residues. In germline, CDR1 is KGHSH, CDR2 LQKENI. After removal of 6 bases from V and 5 bases from J, the junction contained 3 bases not matched to a gene. The CDR3 nucleotides read TGTGCCAGCTCGCTGACTAGCGGGGGGGACAATGAGCAGTTCTTC. This encodes CASSLTSGGDNEQFF.

This sequence joins TRBV9 and TRBJ2-1, with 11 bases matching TRBD2. Trimming cost V 4 bases and J 7 bases; bases outside gene matches: 7. The CDR3 is made up of 15 amino acids. Germline V CDR1 and CDR2: SGDLS, YYNGEE. The CDR3 DNA reads TGTGCCAGCAGCACTCGTAGCGGGAGGGCGAATGAGCAGTTCTTC. Translated: CASSTRSGRANEQFF.

The J gene is TRBJ2-3, the V gene TRBV28; 9 bases agree with TRBD1. The CDR3 consists of 14 residues. Germline trimming cut 10 bases from V and 5 bases from J; bases unmatched to any gene: 10. In germline, CDR1 is MDHEN, CDR2 SYDVKM. Here the CDR3 DNA reads TGTGCCACCACAGGGGGCGGCCCAGTAGATACGCAGTATTTT. Residues: CATTGGGPVDTQYF.

This rearrangement joins TRBV27 to TRBJ1-5, with a possible D match to TRBD1 (5 bases). Germline loops: CDR1 MNHEY, CDR2 SMNVEV (reference sequence). Trimming shortened V by 5 bases and J by 7 bases, and 18 bases separated the two germline ends. The CDR3 covers 15 residues. CDR3 coding DNA: TGTGCCAGCAGTCATACTCTGGGTGGGGGGCAGCCCCAGCATTTT. Its protein product is CASSHTLGGGQPQHF.

V gene TRBV7-2 combines with J gene TRBJ2-3; 14 bases match TRBD2. Per germline, CDR1 SGHTA and CDR2 FQGNSA. Losses at the gene ends were 5 bases for V and 0 bases for J; bases not matched to a gene: 4. The CDR3 spans 17 residues. This CDR3 is CASSRGLAGVSTDTQYF. The CDR3 DNA follows: TGTGCCAGCAGCCGGGGACTAGCGGGAGTGAGCACAGATACGCAGTATTTT.

The table lists this clone with a few counts. The rearrangement uses TRBV11-1 and TRBJ1-2, with 10 positions matching TRBD1. Germline CDR1 SGHAT, CDR2 FQDESV (reference sequence). CDR3 length: 15 amino acids. V lost 5 bases, J lost 4 bases, and 7 bases stayed unmatched. CDR3 nucleotides: TGTGCCAGCAGCCCGCGGACAGGGGGAAGCTATGGCTACACCTTC. Its translation: CASSPRTGGSYGYTF. Combining the CDR3 with reference TRBV11-1 and TRBJ1-2 gives the whole variable domain EAEVAQSPRYKITEKSQAVAFWCDPISGHATLYWYRQILGQGPELLVQFQDESVVDDSQLPKDRFSAERLKGVDSTLKIQPAELGDSAMYLCASSPRTGGSYGYTFGSGTRLTVV.

The chain recombines TRBV5-1 with TRBJ2-2; D could derive from TRBD1 or TRBD2 (6 bases each). The germline gives CDR1 SGHRS, CDR2 YFSETQ. The CDR3 has 15 residues. The V and J ends lost 3 bases and 6 bases respectively, with 15 bases between them. CDR3 nucleotide sequence: TGCGCCAGCAGCTGGGGGGCGCGTGCCGCCGGGGAGCTGTTTTTT. Its protein product is CASSWGARAAGELFF.

The V gene is TRBV6-4, the J gene TRBJ2-1; no clear D gene. Trimming cost V 4 bases and J 0 bases, with 10 bases left between them. CDR3 length: 15 residues. CDR1 MRHNA and CDR2 SNTAGT come from the germline V gene. The DNA for the CDR3 is TGTGCCAGCAGTGTTGGCGGCAGCTCCTACAATGAGCAGTTCTTC. Protein: CASSVGGSSYNEQFF.

The chain combines TRBV7-2 with TRBJ1-5, with no clear D. The germline CDR1 and CDR2 sequences are SGHTA and FQGNSA. Trimming stripped 1 base from V and 4 bases from J, with 8 bases between. The CDR3 contains 14 residues. For the CDR3, the DNA is TGTGCCAGCAGCTTAGAGTGGGATAATCAGCCCCAGCATTTT. Protein sequence: CASSLEWDNQPQHF.

The CDR3 DNA reads as TGTGCCAGCAGCGTAAACAGGTTCACTGAAGCTTTCTTT. This gives the protein CASSVNRFTEAFF. The chain employs TRBV9 and TRBJ1-1; perhaps TRBD1 as D (5 bases). Trimming took off 1 base at V and 4 bases at J, with 8 bases between the two ends. Per the germline V gene, CDR1 is SGDLS and CDR2 is YYNGEE. The length of the CDR3 is 13 residues.

This sequence joins TRBV12-5 and TRBJ2-5, with D hard to call. V was trimmed by 3 bases and J by 0 bases, leaving 5 bases between them. CDR1 is LGHNT, CDR2 FRNRAP, per germline. The CDR3 is 13 residues long. The CDR3 sequence: CASGFGNQETQYF. For the CDR3, the DNA is TGTGCTAGTGGTTTCGGAAACCAAGAGACCCAGTACTTC.

This chain links TRBV28 with TRBJ1-1; 9 bases are shared with TRBD1. Unmatched junction bases numbered 3, after V lost 6 bases and J lost 1 base. Germline loops: CDR1 MDHEN, CDR2 SYDVKM. The CDR3 sequence is 14 residues long. The CDR3 protein is CASREDRGNTEAFF. The CDR3 DNA is TGTGCCAGCAGGGAGGACAGGGGGAACACTGAAGCTTTCTTT.

The chain links TRBV7-9 to TRBJ1-6, with D hard to call. This CDR3 spans 15 amino acids. CDR1 is SEHNR and CDR2 is FQNEAQ in the germline V gene (reference sequence). Deletions cut 2 bases from V and 7 bases from J, with 12 bases between. The CDR3 DNA follows: TGTGCCAGCAGCTTATATGGGCCCTCAAATTCACCCCTCCACTTT. Protein: CASSLYGPSNSPLHF.

The chain links TRBV10-3 to TRBJ2-7, with D possibly being TRBD1 or TRBD2 (5 bases each). V was clipped by 3 bases and J by 6 bases, with 12 bases between them. The CDR3 runs to 13 residues. Germline CDR1 is ENHRY and CDR2 is SYGVKD. DNA of the CDR3: TGTGCCATCAGTGAAGGGACCCTTTCCGAGCAGTACTTC. Amino acid sequence: CAISEGTLSEQYF.

This clone was recorded a few times. The V call is TRBV12-5, the J call TRBJ2-7; 9 positions match TRBD1. The CDR3 sequence is 14 residues long. Germline CDR1 LGHNT, CDR2 FRNRAP. With 5 bases clipped from V and 5 bases from J, the junction kept 7 bases outside the gene matches. This CDR3 reads CASGAGQGRDEQYF. In DNA form, the CDR3 reads TGTGCTAGTGGTGCCGGACAGGGGAGGGACGAGCAGTACTTC.

The chain uses TRBV6-6 and TRBJ2-1, with 10 bases identical to TRBD2. Germline lookup yields CDR1 MNHNY and CDR2 SVGAGI (reference sequence). This CDR3 contains 14 residues. J was trimmed by 8 bases and V by 6 bases; bases with no gene match: 7. CDR3 nucleotides: TGTGCCAGCAGAGACAGCGGGAGGGCCGATGAGCAGTTCTTC. Residues: CASRDSGRADEQFF.